The 28 T cell receptor beta chains below all came from one sample that was sequenced in a study of blood T cell repertoires in COVID-19. Assay: immunoSEQ multiplex PCR; the TCRdb copy retains only in-frame clones and omits some. The sample has some 300,000 clones, around 88% seen once. Sequences were obtained from peripheral blood. The receptors were gathered from a woman between 25 and 40 years old who had recovered from COVID-19.

This clone came up once. V usage is TRBV6-5 and J usage is TRBJ2-1; 13 nucleotides line up with TRBD2. V dropped 10 bases and J dropped 3; count of bases not matched to a gene: 6. CDR1 and CDR2 from the germline V gene are MNHEY and SVGAGI. The CDR3 has 15 residues. CDR3 region: CATRTSGGYYNEQFF. The CDR3 nucleotides read TGTGCCACCAGGACTAGCGGGGGCTACTACAATGAGCAGTTCTTC.

This chain uses TRBV28 with TRBJ1-3; 9 bases align to TRBD1. After removal of 6 bases from V and 4 bases from J, the junction contained 13 bases not matched to a gene. In germline, CDR1 is MDHEN, CDR2 SYDVKM. The CDR3 is 17 amino acids. The CDR3 bases are TGTGCCAGCAGCCCAATCGGGACAGGGTTGATGGGAAACACCATATATTTT. It encodes CASSPIGTGLMGNTIYF.

This chain connects TRBV7-2 to TRBJ2-5, with D maybe TRBD2 (5 bases). CDR1 and CDR2 (germline): SGHTA, FQGNSA. The CDR3 is 15 amino acids. Trimming stripped 8 bases from V and 2 bases from J, with 18 bases between. The CDR3 nucleotides are TGTGCCAGCCGGCCGGGCGGGCGCTCGCAAGAGACCCAGTACTTC. It translates to CASRPGGRSQETQYF.

This sequence joins TRBV5-1 and TRBJ1-2; 9 bases agree with TRBD1. The germline V gene has CDR1 SGHRS and CDR2 YFSETQ. V shed 7 bases, J shed 2 bases, and the junction held 9 bases outside the gene matches. The CDR3 loop spans 15 amino acids. The CDR3 reads CASFPGTGFNYGYTF. The CDR3 DNA reads TGCGCCAGCTTCCCGGGGACAGGGTTCAACTATGGCTACACCTTC.

This clone was seen a single time. The chain joins TRBV6-4 to TRBJ2-1; 13 bases line up with TRBD2. CDR1 and CDR2 (germline): MRHNA, SNTAGT. V trimming: 6 bases; J trimming: 6 bases; junction bases outside the gene matches: 5. The length of the CDR3 is 15 residues. CDR3 coding DNA: TGTGCCAGCAGCCCCACTAGCGGGGGGGCCAATGAGCAGTTCTTC. Its translation: CASSPTSGGANEQFF.

V gene TRBV5-4 combines with J gene TRBJ2-1, with D tentatively TRBD1 (5 bases). Per the germline V gene, CDR1 is SGHNT and CDR2 is YYREEE (reference sequence). Trimming stripped 4 bases from V and 11 bases from J, with 19 bases between. The CDR3 loop spans 14 amino acids. CDR3 sequence: CASSPRTQGVKQFF. CDR3 coding DNA: TGTGCCAGCAGCCCCCGGACCCAAGGGGTGAAGCAGTTCTTC.

This chain connects TRBV19 to TRBJ2-5; D remains unclear. Trimming removed 3 bases from V and 5 bases from J, with 7 bases in between. CDR1 is LNHDA and CDR2 is SQIVND in the germline V gene (reference sequence). The length of the CDR3 is 12 residues. CDR3 protein: CASSISRETQYF. In DNA, the CDR3 is TGTGCCAGTAGTATTTCTCGGGAGACCCAGTACTTC.

The rearrangement joins TRBV27 to TRBJ2-7; maybe TRBD1 (6 bases). This CDR3 contains 12 residues. The V end was cut by 11 bases, the J end by 0 bases, with 11 bases between. The germline gives CDR1 MNHEY, CDR2 SMNVEV (reference sequence). The CDR3 is CAAWTDSYEQYF. The CDR3 region has the DNA TGTGCCGCCTGGACAGACTCCTACGAGCAGTACTTC.

This clone was detected only once. This chain connects TRBV28 to TRBJ2-1, with 9 nucleotides matching TRBD1. Germline CDR1 reads MDHEN; CDR2 reads SYDVKM. The ends lost 5 bases at V and 5 bases at J; junction bases unmatched: 10. The length of the CDR3 is 16 residues. The CDR3: CASSLLGTGSDNEQFF. Here the CDR3 DNA reads TGTGCCAGCAGTCTCCTAGGGACAGGGTCAGACAATGAGCAGTTCTTC.

The CDR3 reads CASSSPRQPREKLFF. CDR3 DNA sequence: TGTGCCAGCAGTTCTCCGAGACAGCCCAGGGAAAAACTGTTTTTT. The rearrangement uses TRBV27 and TRBJ1-4, with D possibly matching TRBD1 (5 bases). The CDR3 loop spans 15 amino acids. Trimming cost V 4 bases and J 8 bases, with 17 bases left between them. The germline gives CDR1 MNHEY, CDR2 SMNVEV (reference sequence).

This clone showed up many times. The chain recombines TRBV29-1 with TRBJ2-7; maybe TRBD1 (5 bases). Germline loops: CDR1 SQVTM, CDR2 ANQGSEA. V was trimmed by 1 base and J by 2 bases, leaving 9 bases between them. The length of the CDR3 is 13 residues. In nucleotides, the CDR3 is TGCAGCGTTGAAGGGGGCACCCCCTACGAGCAGTACTTC. This gives the protein CSVEGGTPYEQYF.

The genes are TRBV7-2 and TRBJ1-1; D not resolved. The CDR3 covers 16 residues. Germline V gene lookup returns CDR1 SGHTA and CDR2 FQGNSA. V lost 1 base, J lost 0 bases, and 12 bases lay in between. CDR3 in amino acids: CASSLGAYRMNTEAFF. Here the CDR3 DNA reads TGTGCCAGCAGCTTAGGGGCCTACAGAATGAACACTGAAGCTTTCTTT.

The chain links TRBV28 to TRBJ1-2; D unresolved. Trimming pared 5 bases from V and 14 bases from J, leaving 18 bases between. Germline-derived CDR1 and CDR2 are MDHEN and SYDVKM. The CDR3 is 12 amino acids. The CDR3 coding sequence is TGTGCCAGCAGTCCCCCAGGAGGGTCAATAACCTTC. Protein: CASSPPGGSITF.

This clone turned up a few times. This chain links TRBV5-1 with TRBJ2-7; 9 positions agree with TRBD1. CDR1 is SGHRS and CDR2 is YFSETQ in the germline V gene. This CDR3 region has 13 residues. V was pared by 5 bases and J by 5 bases, with 5 bases of the junction left unmatched. Here the CDR3 reads CASRGQGYHEQYF. CDR3 in DNA: TGCGCCAGCAGGGGACAGGGCTACCACGAGCAGTACTTC.

V and J are TRBV30 and TRBJ1-3, with 10 bases fitting TRBD1. V shed 3 bases and J 0 bases; nucleotides not matched to a gene: 11. Germline V gene lookup returns CDR1 GTSNPN and CDR2 SVGIG (reference sequence). The CDR3 runs to 18 residues. CDR3 sequence: CAWRRPGQGPSSGNTIYF. Here the CDR3 DNA reads TGTGCCTGGAGGCGCCCGGGACAGGGGCCGAGCTCTGGAAACACCATATATTTT.

The chain employs TRBV7-2 and TRBJ2-3; 15 bases are shared with TRBD2. The V segment lost 6 bases and the J segment 4 bases; nucleotides outside the gene matches: 5. Germline CDR1 SGHTA, CDR2 FQGNSA. This CDR3 contains 16 residues. The CDR3 spells CASSWTSGGAADTQYF. CDR3 in DNA: TGTGCCAGCAGTTGGACTAGCGGGGGGGCCGCAGATACGCAGTATTTT. The whole variable domain, filled in from reference TRBV7-2 and TRBJ2-3, reads GAGVSQSPSNKVTEKGKDVELRCDPISGHTALYWYRQSLGQGLEFLIYFQGNSAPDKSGLPSDRFSAERTGGSVSTLTIQRTQQEDSAVYLCASSWTSGGAADTQYFGPGTRLTVL.

This chain joins TRBV5-5 and TRBJ2-7, with D possibly being TRBD1 (5 bases). Germline values: CDR1 SGHKS, CDR2 YYEKEE (reference sequence). Trimming pared 0 bases from V and 5 bases from J, leaving 9 bases between. CDR3 length: 13 residues. CDR3 coding DNA: TGTGCCAGCAGCTTGGGAAAGGGGAACGAGCAGTACTTC. Translation gives CASSLGKGNEQYF. Using reference TRBV5-5 and TRBJ2-7 for the parts outside the CDR3, the full variable domain is DAGVTQSPTHLIKTRGQQVTLRCSPISGHKSVSWYQQVLGQGPQFIFQYYEKEERGRGNFPDRFSARQFPNYSSELNVNALLLGDSALYLCASSLGKGNEQYFGPGTRLTVT.

J is TRBJ1-2 and V is TRBV30; 8 nucleotides agree with TRBD1. The germline V gene has CDR1 GTSNPN and CDR2 SVGIG (reference sequence). This CDR3 has 12 residues. V lost 7 bases, J lost 3 bases, and 4 bases stayed unmatched. For the CDR3, the DNA is TGTGCCTTAGGACAGGGCGACTATGGCTACACCTTC. Its protein is CALGQGDYGYTF.

The rearrangement links TRBV30 to TRBJ1-1; D possibly corresponds to TRBD1 (5 bases). The V gene lost 3 bases and the J gene lost 6 bases, with 8 bases spanning the gap. Germline CDR1 reads GTSNPN; CDR2 reads SVGIG (reference sequence). The CDR3 is made up of 11 amino acids. CDR3 region: CAWRDTAEAFF. The CDR3 DNA reads as TGTGCCTGGAGGGACACAGCTGAAGCTTTCTTT.

The chain carries TRBV28 and TRBJ2-7; TRBD2 matches 13 bases. In germline, CDR1 is MDHEN, CDR2 SYDVKM. This CDR3 comprises 16 residues. Trimming took 5 bases from V and 0 from J; bases not matched to a gene: 4. Here the CDR3 DNA reads TGTGCCAGCAGTACACTAGCGGGGGGGTTCTCCTACGAGCAGTACTTC. Translation gives CASSTLAGGFSYEQYF.

The chain links TRBV9 to TRBJ1-1; D is undetermined. The CDR3 is 12 amino acids. Germline loops: CDR1 SGDLS, CDR2 YYNGEE. Trimming pared 4 bases from V and 1 base from J, leaving 5 bases between. This chain's CDR3 is CASSSQNTEAFF. CDR3 nucleotides: TGTGCCAGCAGCTCCCAGAACACTGAAGCTTTCTTT.

The chain is built from TRBV29-1 and TRBJ1-4; the match to TRBD1 covers 11 bases. CDR1 is SQVTM, CDR2 ANQGSEA, per germline. V was pared by 3 bases and J by 6 bases, with 3 bases of the junction left unmatched. The CDR3 has 14 amino acids. CDR3 sequence reads: CSVDLGQGDEKLFF. The CDR3 bases are TGCAGCGTTGATTTGGGACAGGGGGATGAAAAACTGTTTTTT.

The V and J genes are TRBV18 and TRBJ2-7, with 9 nucleotides matching TRBD2. The CDR3 has 16 amino acids. The germline V gene encodes CDR1 KGHSH and CDR2 LQKENI. The CDR3 DNA reads as TGTGTCCAGCGGGGGGACAGCACCGAACTCCTTTACGAGCAGTACTTC. Protein product: CVQRGDSTELLYEQYF. The whole variable domain, filled in from reference TRBV18 and TRBJ2-7, reads NAGVMQNPRHLVRRRGQEARLRCSPMKGHSHVYWYRQLPEEGLKFMVYLQKENIIDESGMPKERFSAEFPKEGPSILRIQQVVRGDSAAYFCVQRGDSTELLYEQYFGPGTRLTVT.

The chain carries TRBV27 and TRBJ1-1, with D tentatively TRBD1 (6 bases). Looked up from germline, CDR1 is MNHEY and CDR2 is SMNVEV (reference sequence). This CDR3 region has 13 residues. Trimming took 5 bases from V and 5 from J, leaving 12 bases between them. The CDR3 loop is CASSVTQGTEAFF. CDR3 DNA: TGTGCCAGCAGTGTAACACAGGGTACTGAAGCTTTCTTT.

This chain joins TRBV4-2 and TRBJ2-2; TRBD1 matches at 7 bases. The trim removed 2 bases at V and 1 base at J, leaving 4 bases unmatched. CDR1 is LGHNA, CDR2 YNFKEQ, per germline. This CDR3 is built from 16 residues. The CDR3 region has the DNA TGTGCCAGCAGCCAACCGGACAGGATGAACACCGGGGAGCTGTTTTTT. Translation gives CASSQPDRMNTGELFF.

This clone was counted a single time. The chain links TRBV3-1 (or the pseudogene TRBV3-2) to TRBJ2-7; TRBD1 agrees at 10 bases. CDR1 and CDR2 from the germline V gene are LGHDT and YNNKEL (reference sequence). CDR3 length: 14 amino acids. The V and J ends lost 4 bases and 3 bases, in that order; junction bases with no gene match: 3. The CDR3 spells CASSPGTGDYEQYF. The CDR3 region has the DNA TGTGCCAGCAGCCCCGGGACAGGGGACTACGAGCAGTACTTC.

The chain combines TRBV5-8 with TRBJ2-3, with 8 bases fitting TRBD1. Per germline, CDR1 SGHTS and CDR2 YDEGEE. With V trimmed by 5 bases and J by 5 bases, 10 bases remained unmatched. The CDR3 loop spans 15 amino acids. CDR3 nucleotides: TGTGCCAGCAGTTTTACAGGGGGTTCGGGAGATACGCAGTATTTT. Translating it yields CASSFTGGSGDTQYF.

The genes are TRBV12-3 or TRBV12-4 and TRBJ1-1; unclear D gene. V was clipped by 5 bases and J by 1 base, with 8 bases between them. This CDR3 comprises 13 residues. In nucleotides, the CDR3 is TGTGCCAGCAGTAAGAACAGGAACACTGAAGCTTTCTTT. Translated, it gives CASSKNRNTEAFF.